One and the same sample provided the 21 T cell receptor beta chains below, sequenced in a study of T cell responses to AZD1222 COVID-19 vaccine. TCRdb's table, derived via immunoSEQ multiplex PCR, lists solely in-frame clones and lacks some. The sample contains fewer than 130,000 clones, 92% of which appear only once. Sequences were derived from peripheral blood, sampled 28 days after the second AZD1222 dose. The receptors were gathered from an adult who received the AZD1222 COVID-19 vaccine.

The rearrangement uses TRBV7-9 and TRBJ2-7; 10 positions match TRBD1. This CDR3 contains 15 residues. Trimming removed 5 bases from V and 3 bases from J; junction bases left unmatched: 7. Germline V gene lookup returns CDR1 SEHNR and CDR2 FQNEAQ (reference sequence). CDR3 DNA sequence: TGTGCCAGCAGCCCCTCCGGGACAGGGGTCTACGAGCAGTACTTC. It specifies CASSPSGTGVYEQYF.

The chain couples TRBV5-4 to TRBJ2-1; 7 bases map to TRBD2. Losses at the gene ends were 3 bases for V and 5 bases for J; bases not matched to a gene: 2. There are 13 residues in the CDR3. Germline V gene lookup returns CDR1 SGHNT and CDR2 YYREEE (reference sequence). The CDR3 loop reads CASSSGLDNEQFF. The CDR3 region has the DNA TGTGCCAGCAGCTCAGGACTAGACAATGAGCAGTTCTTC.

The chain couples TRBV5-4 to TRBJ2-3; TRBD1 is a possible D gene (6 bases). CDR1 is SGHNT, CDR2 YYREEE, per germline (reference sequence). The CDR3 loop spans 15 amino acids. The V end was cut by 0 bases, the J end by 4 bases, with 12 bases between. The CDR3 coding sequence is TGTGCCAGCAGCTTGGCCGGGACAATGGCAGATACGCAGTATTTT. Translating gives CASSLAGTMADTQYF.

The gene calls are TRBV6-5 and TRBJ1-3; D ambiguous. This CDR3 region has 15 residues. Per the germline V gene, CDR1 is MNHEY and CDR2 is SVGAGI. V was shortened by 4 bases and J by 0 bases, with 10 bases between the two germline ends. CDR3 region: CASSSSTSSGNTIYF. In DNA form, the CDR3 reads TGTGCCAGCAGTTCTTCAACGAGCTCTGGAAACACCATATATTTT.

V is TRBV5-6 and J is TRBJ1-2; 8 bases are a match to TRBD1. CDR1 and CDR2 (germline): SGHDT, YYEEEE. The CDR3 loop spans 16 amino acids. The V gene end was trimmed by 5 bases and the J gene end by 3 bases; junction bases not matched to a gene: 12. CDR3 in amino acids: CASRTWTGNMDYGYTF. CDR3 coding DNA: TGTGCCAGCAGAACATGGACAGGGAACATGGACTATGGCTACACCTTC.

The chain couples TRBV10-3 to TRBJ2-5; D gene unclear. This CDR3 region has 11 residues. Germline V gene data show CDR1 as ENHRY and CDR2 as SYGVKD. The germline V and J ends were trimmed by 8 bases and 5 bases, with 9 bases remaining between them. The CDR3 sequence is CAIGVGETQYF. The CDR3 nucleotides read TGTGCCATCGGGGTTGGGGAGACCCAGTACTTC.

The chain links TRBV6-5 to TRBJ1-3; unclear D gene. V shed 6 bases and J shed 3 bases, with 15 bases lying between them. The CDR3 runs 15 residues. Germline V gene data show CDR1 as MNHEY and CDR2 as SVGAGI. For the CDR3, the DNA is TGTGCCAGCAGCGACGGCCGTGTCAATGGAAACACCATATATTTT. Protein sequence: CASSDGRVNGNTIYF.

The gene calls are TRBV16 and TRBJ2-3; D is perhaps TRBD2 (6 bases). Trimming pared 0 bases from V and 3 bases from J, leaving 10 bases between. The germline V gene encodes CDR1 KGHSY and CDR2 FQNENV. This CDR3 comprises 15 residues. CDR3 coding DNA: TGTGCCAGCAGCCAATCGTTGGCGGGGACAGATACGCAGTATTTT. Protein sequence: CASSQSLAGTDTQYF.

The count of this clone is one. This chain joins TRBV30 and TRBJ2-3; 9 bases are a match to TRBD1. Trimming cost V 4 bases and J 6 bases; bases outside gene matches: 11. The CDR3 length is 15 residues. The germline gives CDR1 GTSNPN, CDR2 SVGIG (reference sequence). This chain's CDR3 is CAWTRTRTGVDTQYF. CDR3 sequence (DNA): TGTGCCTGGACCCGAACGAGGACAGGGGTCGATACGCAGTATTTT. Complete variable domain (other parts from reference TRBV30 and TRBJ2-3): SQTIHQWPATLVQPVGSPLSLECTVEGTSNPNLYWYRQAAGRGLQLLFYSVGIGQISSEVPQNLSASRPQDRQFILSSKKLLLSDSGFYLCAWTRTRTGVDTQYFGPGTRLTVL.

The chain links TRBV5-1 to TRBJ1-5; the D gene is possibly TRBD1 (6 bases). Trimming left V 1 base short and J 7 bases short, with 12 bases between. Germline V CDR1 and CDR2: SGHRS, YFSETQ. The CDR3 is 14 residues long. As DNA, the CDR3 is TGCGCCAGCAGCTTGTGGGGGCAGGCCCAGCCCCAGCATTTT. Amino acids: CASSLWGQAQPQHF.

J is TRBJ2-7 and V is TRBV4-2, with TRBD1 matching 7 bases. The junction had 4 bases not matched to a gene; V was cut back by 1 base and J by 4 bases. Germline CDR1 LGHNA, CDR2 YNFKEQ. CDR3 length equals 14 residues. CDR3 loop: CASSQGDSGYEQYF. As DNA, the CDR3 is TGTGCCAGCAGCCAAGGGGACAGCGGATACGAGCAGTACTTC.

V is TRBV11-2 and J is TRBJ2-1; TRBD2 aligns across 11 bases. J lost 8 bases, V lost 4 bases, and 7 bases had no gene match. This CDR3 spans 15 amino acids. Germline CDR1 reads SGHAT; CDR2 reads FQNNGV. CDR3 nucleotides: TGTGCCAGCAGCTCTCTAGCGGGGGGTATCTATGAGCAGTTCTTC. It specifies CASSSLAGGIYEQFF. The entire variable domain, with the rest obtained from reference TRBV11-2 and TRBJ2-1, is as follows: EAGVAQSPRYKIIEKRQSVAFWCNPISGHATLYWYQQILGQGPKLLIQFQNNGVVDDSQLPKDRFSAERLKGVDSTLKIQPAKLEDSAVYLCASSSLAGGIYEQFFGPGTRLTVL.

The rearrangement links TRBV11-3 to TRBJ2-4; D call uncertain. CDR1 is SGHNT, CDR2 YENEEA, per germline. V was shortened by 2 bases and J by 0 bases, with 5 bases between the two germline ends. This CDR3 comprises 14 residues. CDR3 nucleotide sequence: TGTGCCAGCAGCTTAAGGGAAGCCAAAAACATTCAGTACTTC. Its translation is CASSLREAKNIQYF.

This clone was counted only a few times. V is TRBV24-1 and J is TRBJ2-5; D might be TRBD2 (6 bases). Deletions cut 4 bases from V and 1 base from J, with 18 bases between. The CDR3 extends over 17 amino acids. Looked up from germline, CDR1 is KGHDR and CDR2 is SFDVKD. The CDR3 DNA reads as TGTGCCACCAGTGACCCCCAAATGGACGGGGGCCAAGAGACCCAGTACTTC. It is translated as CATSDPQMDGGQETQYF.

This chain joins TRBV5-4 and TRBJ1-3; TRBD1 might be the D (5 bases). The CDR3 is 16 residues long. The germline gives CDR1 SGHNT, CDR2 YYREEE (reference sequence). The V end lost 2 bases, the J end lost 3 bases, and 15 bases lay between the germline ends. The CDR3 loop is CASSLRPRGVGNTIYF. CDR3 sequence (DNA): TGTGCCAGCAGCTTACGGCCGAGGGGCGTTGGAAACACCATATATTTT.

The V gene is TRBV5-6, the J gene TRBJ2-3, with D hard to call. With 4 bases removed from V and 2 bases from J, the gap between germline ends came to 2 bases. This CDR3 has 11 residues. Germline CDR1 SGHDT, CDR2 YYEEEE. CDR3: CASSNTDTQYF. The CDR3 region has the DNA TGTGCCAGCAGCAACACAGATACGCAGTATTTT.

The V call is TRBV5-4, the J call TRBJ2-3; the D call may be TRBD1 or TRBD2 (5 bases each). Germline loops: CDR1 SGHNT, CDR2 YYREEE (reference sequence). This CDR3 has 15 amino acids. The V and J ends lost 1 base and 4 bases respectively, with 13 bases between them. The CDR3 loop is CASSLRSRGPDTQYF. CDR3 sequence (DNA): TGTGCCAGCAGCTTGCGGTCTAGGGGACCAGATACGCAGTATTTT.

As regards this clone: The same CDR3 is also encoded by other DNA sequences in this sample. V and J are TRBV5-1 and TRBJ1-5, with D tentatively TRBD1 (5 bases). The germline V and J ends were trimmed by 2 bases and 1 base, with 7 bases remaining between them. Germline CDR1 reads SGHRS; CDR2 reads YFSETQ. This CDR3 is built from 14 residues. The CDR3 protein is CASSLGQSNQPQHF. CDR3 nucleotide sequence: TGCGCCAGCAGCTTAGGACAAAGCAATCAGCCCCAGCATTTT.

This chain links TRBV11-2 with TRBJ2-7; no clear D gene. From germline, CDR1 is SGHAT and CDR2 FQNNGV. The V end lost 1 base, the J end lost 2 bases, and 12 bases lay between the germline ends. The CDR3 is 15 amino acids. The CDR3 coding sequence is TGTGCCAGCAGCTTAGTTTGGGAACTTCCCTACGAGCAGTACTTC. This translates into CASSLVWELPYEQYF.

The rearrangement joins TRBV6-1 to TRBJ2-1; TRBD2 matches at 7 bases. Germline CDR1 reads MNHNS; CDR2 reads SASEGT. The CDR3 is 14 residues long. After removal of 1 base from V and 8 bases from J, the junction contained 5 bases not matched to a gene. CDR3 in DNA: TGTGCCAGCAGTGAAGAAGTGGCGGGGGATGAGCAGTTCTTC. It specifies CASSEEVAGDEQFF.

The chain joins TRBV19 to TRBJ1-1, with TRBD1 matching over 12 bases. CDR1 LNHDA and CDR2 SQIVND come from the germline V gene (reference sequence). After removal of 9 bases from V and 7 bases from J, the junction contained 15 bases not matched to a gene. The CDR3 has 16 amino acids. CDR3 sequence (DNA): TGTGCCAGCGGGGCCCGGGACAGGGGGCCAAACCGTGAAGCTTTCTTT. Translated: CASGARDRGPNREAFF.